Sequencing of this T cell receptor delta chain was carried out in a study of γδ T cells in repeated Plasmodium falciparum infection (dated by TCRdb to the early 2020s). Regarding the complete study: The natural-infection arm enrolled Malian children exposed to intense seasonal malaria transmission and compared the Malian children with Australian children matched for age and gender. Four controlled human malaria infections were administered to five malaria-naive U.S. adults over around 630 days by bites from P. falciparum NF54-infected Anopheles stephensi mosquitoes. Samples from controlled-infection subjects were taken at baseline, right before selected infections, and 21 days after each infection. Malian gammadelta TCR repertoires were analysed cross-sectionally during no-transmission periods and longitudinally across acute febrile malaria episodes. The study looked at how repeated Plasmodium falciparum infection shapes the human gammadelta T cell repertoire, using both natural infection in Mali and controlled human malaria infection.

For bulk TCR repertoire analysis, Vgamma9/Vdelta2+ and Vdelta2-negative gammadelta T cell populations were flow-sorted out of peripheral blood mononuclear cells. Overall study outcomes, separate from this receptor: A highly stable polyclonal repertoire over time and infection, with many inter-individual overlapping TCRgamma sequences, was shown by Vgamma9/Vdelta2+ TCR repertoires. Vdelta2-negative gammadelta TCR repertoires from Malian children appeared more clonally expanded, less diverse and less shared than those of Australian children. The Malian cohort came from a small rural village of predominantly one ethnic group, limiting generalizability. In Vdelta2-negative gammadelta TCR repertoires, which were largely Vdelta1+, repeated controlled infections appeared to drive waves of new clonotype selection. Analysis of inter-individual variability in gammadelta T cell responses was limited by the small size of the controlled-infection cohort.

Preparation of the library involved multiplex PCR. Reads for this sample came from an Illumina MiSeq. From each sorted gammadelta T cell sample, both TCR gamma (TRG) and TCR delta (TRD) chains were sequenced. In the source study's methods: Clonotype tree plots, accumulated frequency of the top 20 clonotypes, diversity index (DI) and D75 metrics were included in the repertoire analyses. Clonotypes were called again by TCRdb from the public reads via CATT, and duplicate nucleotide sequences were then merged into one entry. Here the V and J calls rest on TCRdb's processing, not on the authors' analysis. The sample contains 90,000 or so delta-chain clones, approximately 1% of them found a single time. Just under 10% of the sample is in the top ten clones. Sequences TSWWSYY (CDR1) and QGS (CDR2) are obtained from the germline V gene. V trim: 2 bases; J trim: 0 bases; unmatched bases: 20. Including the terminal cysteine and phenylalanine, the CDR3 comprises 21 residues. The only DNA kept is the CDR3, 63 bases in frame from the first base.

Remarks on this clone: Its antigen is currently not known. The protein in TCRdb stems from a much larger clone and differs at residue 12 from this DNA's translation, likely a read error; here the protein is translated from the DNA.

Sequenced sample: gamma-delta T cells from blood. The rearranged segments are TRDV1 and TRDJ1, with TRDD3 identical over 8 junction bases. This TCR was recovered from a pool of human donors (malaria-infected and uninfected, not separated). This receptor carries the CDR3 CALGERIRPGGPSQYTDKLIF. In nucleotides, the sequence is TGTGCTCTTGGGGAAAGGATCCGACCTGGGGGACCCTCACAGTACACCGATAAACTCATCTTT.